The rows below give T cell receptor beta chains drawn from one sample of a study of memory CD4+ T cells and cytomegalovirus serostatus. The method was immunoSEQ multiplex PCR; TCRdb's version includes in-frame clones alone and lacks a portion of them. The sample has roughly 40,000 clones, approximately 81% seen once. Sequenced sample: memory CD4+ T cells from blood. These receptors originate from an adult in good health and CMV-seronegative. Both conserved end residues are part of each CDR3.

CDR3,V,J
CASSMGRRETQYF,TRBV19,TRBJ2-5
CASSYLAASGNTIYF,TRBV11-2,TRBJ1-3
CSARGAYEQYF,TRBV20-1,TRBJ2-7
CASSFGGVLGNTEAFF,TRBV5-4,TRBJ1-1
CASSDRGNYGYTF,TRBV19,TRBJ1-2
CATKFTGTAAYEQYF,TRBV6-5,TRBJ2-7
CASSSGRTNYEQYF,TRBV7-2,TRBJ2-7
CASSLTGANVLTF,TRBV27,TRBJ2-6
CASRPGQGYGELFF,TRBV6-4,TRBJ2-2
CASSSTSGSGRDEQFF,TRBV7-9,TRBJ2-1
CASSRRTGLSGNTIYF,TRBV7-6,TRBJ1-3
CASSFNMNTEAFF,TRBV5-1,TRBJ1-1
CASRDQVVGYTF,TRBV19,TRBJ1-2
CASSLGPDYGYTF,TRBV7-8,TRBJ1-2
CASSAEQGTDTQYF,TRBV9,TRBJ2-3
CASSRHRDGAEAFF,TRBV14,TRBJ1-1
CASSLALGQGGYGYTF,TRBV7-2,TRBJ1-2
CASSLAPKREKETQYF,TRBV5-6,TRBJ2-5
CASSLVAFTGELFF,TRBV7-7,TRBJ2-2
CASNSRGSGGTGELFF,TRBV7-8,TRBJ2-2
CASSLSAGGADTQYF,TRBV7-2,TRBJ2-3
CASRMDRAPTEAFF,TRBV5-4,TRBJ1-1